This T cell receptor (beta chain) was profiled in a study of cytomegalovirus exposure and HLA in healthy donors. Details on this clone: Its specificity is unknown.

Study-wide findings and caveats: CMV serostatus was the sole immune exposure information available. Three chains tied to CMV proved CMV antigen-specific in vitro. Published work reported that the classifier diagnosed cytomegalovirus status with high specificity and sensitivity. HLA alleles were associated with 15,000 to 20,000 TCR beta sequences in a later analysis at 0.05 false discovery rate.

The primer mix had 60 Vbeta and 13 Jbeta primers. Clones were read by immunoSEQ multiplex PCR, and TCRdb kept only the in-frame ones, dropping some. The sample records 200,000 or so clones, roughly 84% being singletons. Sequencing input: PBMCs. The receptor's source is a boy younger than 18 in good health and CMV-seronegative.

DNA of the CDR3: TGTGCCAGCAGCTCCCCATCCGGGAGGTATGGCACAGATACGCAGTATTTT. This translates into CASSSPSGRYGTDTQYF. The V gene is TRBV7-2, the J gene TRBJ2-3, with 7 bases that match TRBD2. Germline trimming cut 4 bases from V and 1 base from J; bases unmatched to any gene: 11. CDR1 SGHTA and CDR2 FQGNSA come from the germline V gene. There are 17 residues in the CDR3.